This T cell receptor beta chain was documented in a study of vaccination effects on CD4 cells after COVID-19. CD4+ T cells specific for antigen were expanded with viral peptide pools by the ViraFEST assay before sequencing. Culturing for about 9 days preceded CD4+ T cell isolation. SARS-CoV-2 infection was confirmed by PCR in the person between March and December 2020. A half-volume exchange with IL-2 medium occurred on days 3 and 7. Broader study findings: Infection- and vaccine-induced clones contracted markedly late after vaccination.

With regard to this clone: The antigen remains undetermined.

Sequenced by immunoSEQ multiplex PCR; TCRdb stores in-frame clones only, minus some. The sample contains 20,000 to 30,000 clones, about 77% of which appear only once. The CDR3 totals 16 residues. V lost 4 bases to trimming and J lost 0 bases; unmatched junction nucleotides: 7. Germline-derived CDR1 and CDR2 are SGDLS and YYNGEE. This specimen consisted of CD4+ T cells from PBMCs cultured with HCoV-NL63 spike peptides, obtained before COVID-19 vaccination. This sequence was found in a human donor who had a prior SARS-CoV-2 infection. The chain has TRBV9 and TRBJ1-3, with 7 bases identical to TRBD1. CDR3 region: CASSPGQLFSGNTIYF. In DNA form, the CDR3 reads TGTGCCAGCAGCCCGGGACAGCTATTCTCTGGAAACACCATATATTTT.